This TCR beta chain was identified in a study of Graves' ophthalmopathy and Graves' hyperthyroidism. Study-wide points: Prediction of ophthalmopathy progression reached roughly 64% sensitivity and nearly 75% specificity. Discrimination between ophthalmopathy and stable hyperthyroidism by a 13-signature model showed about 85% sensitivity and about 80% specificity. Most expanded thyroid clonotypes above 0.001 frequency also appeared in blood.

The table lists this clonotype with a few counts. Its matching antigen is unknown. If patients had other autoimmune diseases, uncontrolled infections, pregnancy or lactation, they were excluded. RNA transcripts were the template, and TCR beta CDR3 regions were amplified from them. Second-round multiplex PCR followed a first-round RT-PCR using HTBI primers. TCRdb passed the multiplex PCR reads through MiXCR, listing each CDR3 protein once. The repertoire includes hundreds of thousands of distinct CDR3 sequences, 45% of them detected once, and about 45% sits in the top ten. CDR3 length: 14 residues. CDR1 and CDR2 (germline): LNHDA, SQIVND (reference sequence). V was clipped by 7 bases and J by 0 bases, with 10 bases between them.

Sequencing was performed on peripheral blood. The V gene is TRBV19, the J gene TRBJ1-5; D is possibly TRBD1 (5 bases). The origin of this receptor is an adult man with Graves' ophthalmopathy. CDR3 in DNA: TGTGCCAGTACAGGGTTGTATAGCAATCAGCCCCAGCATTTT. This encodes CASTGLYSNQPQHF.